Described below is a single T cell receptor (beta chain) sequence and its context. This record comes from a study of blood T cell repertoires in COVID-19. The CDR3 spans 18 residues. V lost 6 bases, J lost 0 bases, and 10 bases stayed unmatched. CDR1 is SGHDN, CDR2 FVKESK, per germline. Method: immunoSEQ multiplex PCR; TCRdb's copy keeps in-frame clones and lacks some. Among around 200,000 clones listed, approximately 90% were seen once. V usage is TRBV14 and J usage is TRBJ2-3; 12 positions match TRBD2. The sequenced material came from PBMCs or T cells enriched from blood (not recorded which). This clonotype originated in a woman between 18 and 29 years old who had recovered from COVID-19. DNA for the CDR3: TGTGCCAGCAGTCCACTTCCGGGACTAGCGGGTAGCACAGATACGCAGTATTTT. It translates to CASSPLPGLAGSTDTQYF.